This TCR beta chain came from a study of T cells in localized non-small cell lung cancer. Comment on this clone: The antigen is undetermined.

The assay was immunoSEQ multiplex PCR, and TCRdb's table has in-frame clones only and misses some. The data hold about 31,000 clones, with roughly nine tenths observed a single time. General study findings and limits: Higher blood T cell density went with longer overall survival. The study found T cell clonality highest in uninvolved adjacent lung, above tumor. Analysis by sequencing included only one tumor region, so heterogeneity remains possible. Adjacent lung tissue had a median roughly 52 of the top 100 clones found in the tumor.

This receptor was obtained from a woman aged 35-75 years with stage I lung adenocarcinoma. This material consisted of peripheral blood, taken before any cancer treatment.

CDR3 protein: CASRSRDRPSYEQYF. Here the CDR3 DNA reads TGTGCCAGCAGGTCCCGGGACAGACCCTCCTACGAGCAGTACTTC. The V and J genes are TRBV28 and TRBJ2-7; 7 nucleotides match TRBD1. This CDR3 has 15 amino acids. The trim removed 6 bases at V and 0 bases at J, leaving 8 bases unmatched. Germline V gives CDR1 MDHEN, CDR2 SYDVKM.